The T cell receptor beta chain under discussion was sequenced for a study of regulatory dendritic cells for organ transplantation. Study as a whole: Day 6 dendritic cell cultures were stimulated with LPS. Study outcomes and limitations: Memory T cells were less diverse than naive, with memory CD8+ most oligoclonal. Memory CD8+ clonal expansion seemed more limited with regulatory than mature dendritic cells. Considerable individual heterogeneity was seen in alloreactive memory CD8+ T cells.

Sorted subsets were CFSE-labeled and cultured approximately 5 days with allogeneic dendritic cells. On this clone itself: Its cognate antigen is unknown.

Profiling relied on immunoSEQ multiplex PCR, and the TCRdb table lists in-frame clones only, not all of them. This sample has more than 5,000 clones, with roughly 74% found just once. Sequencing was done on a sample of memory CD8+ T cells from blood cultured with regulatory dendritic cells. The sample's subset: CD45RO+ memory T cells. This clonotype was obtained from a human donor in good health.

The CDR3: CATSTRTDSGNTIYF. Here the CDR3 DNA reads TGTGCCACCAGCACCCGGACAGACTCTGGAAACACCATATATTTT. V gene TRBV15 combines with J gene TRBJ1-3, with a possible D match to TRBD1 (6 bases). The ends were cut back, 4 bases at V and 0 bases at J, with 10 bases in the middle. The CDR3 has 15 amino acids. Germline V gene sequence: CDR1 LNHNV, CDR2 YYDKDF (reference sequence).